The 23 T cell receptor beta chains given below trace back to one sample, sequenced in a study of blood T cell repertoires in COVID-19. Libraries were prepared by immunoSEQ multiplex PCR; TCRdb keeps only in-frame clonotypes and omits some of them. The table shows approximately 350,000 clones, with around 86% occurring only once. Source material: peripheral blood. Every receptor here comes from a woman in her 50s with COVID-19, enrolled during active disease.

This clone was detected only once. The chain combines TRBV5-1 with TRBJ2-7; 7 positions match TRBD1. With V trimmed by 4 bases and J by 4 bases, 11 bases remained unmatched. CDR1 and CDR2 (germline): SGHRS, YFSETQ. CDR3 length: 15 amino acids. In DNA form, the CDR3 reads TGCGCCAGCAGCGTCGGACAGGCAGAGCCGTACGAGCAGTACTTC. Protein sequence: CASSVGQAEPYEQYF.

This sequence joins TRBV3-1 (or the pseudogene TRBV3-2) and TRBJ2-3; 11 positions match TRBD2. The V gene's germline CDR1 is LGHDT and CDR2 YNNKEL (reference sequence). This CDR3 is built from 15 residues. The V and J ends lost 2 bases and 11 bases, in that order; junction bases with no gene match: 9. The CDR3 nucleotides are TGTGCCAGCAGCCAAAATAGCGGGAGGGTGCCCGGGCAGTATTTT. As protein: CASSQNSGRVPGQYF.

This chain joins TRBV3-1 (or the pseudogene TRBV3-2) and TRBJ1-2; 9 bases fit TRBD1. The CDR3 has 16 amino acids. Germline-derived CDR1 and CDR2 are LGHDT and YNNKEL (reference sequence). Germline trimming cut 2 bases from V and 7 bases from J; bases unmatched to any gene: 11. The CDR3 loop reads CASSQYWTGEFGGYTF. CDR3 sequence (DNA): TGTGCCAGCAGCCAATATTGGACAGGGGAATTCGGTGGCTACACCTTC.

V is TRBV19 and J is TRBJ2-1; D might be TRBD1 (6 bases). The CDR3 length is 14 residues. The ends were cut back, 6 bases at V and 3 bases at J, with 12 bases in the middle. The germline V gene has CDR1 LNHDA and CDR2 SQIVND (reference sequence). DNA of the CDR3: TGTGCCAGTAGAGCCGGGACAAACTACAATGAGCAGTTCTTC. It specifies CASRAGTNYNEQFF.

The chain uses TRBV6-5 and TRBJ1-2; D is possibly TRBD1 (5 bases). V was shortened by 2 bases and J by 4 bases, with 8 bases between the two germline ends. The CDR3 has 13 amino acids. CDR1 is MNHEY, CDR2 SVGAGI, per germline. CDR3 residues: CASSYGAGYGYTF. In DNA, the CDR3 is TGTGCCAGCAGTTACGGGGCAGGCTATGGCTACACCTTC.

The DNA of the CDR3 is TGTGCCAGCTCACCAAGGACAGGAGACACTGAAGCTTTCTTT. It translates to CASSPRTGDTEAFF. The chain employs TRBV18 and TRBJ1-1; TRBD1 matches 7 bases. CDR1 is KGHSH and CDR2 is LQKENI in the germline V gene. The CDR3 is made up of 14 amino acids. Losses at the gene ends were 2 bases for V and 3 bases for J; bases not matched to a gene: 3.

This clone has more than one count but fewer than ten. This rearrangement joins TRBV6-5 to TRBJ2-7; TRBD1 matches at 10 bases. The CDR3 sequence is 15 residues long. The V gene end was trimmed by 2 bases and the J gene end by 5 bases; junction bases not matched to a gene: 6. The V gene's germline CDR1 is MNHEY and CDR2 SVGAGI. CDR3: CASSYPGQGNHEQYF. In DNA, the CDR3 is TGTGCCAGCAGTTACCCGGGACAGGGGAACCACGAGCAGTACTTC.

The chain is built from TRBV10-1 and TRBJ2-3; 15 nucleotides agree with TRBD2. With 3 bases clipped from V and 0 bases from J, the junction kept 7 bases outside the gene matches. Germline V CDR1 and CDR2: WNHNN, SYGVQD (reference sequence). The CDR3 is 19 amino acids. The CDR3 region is CASSDYGLAGGTSTDTQYF. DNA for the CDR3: TGCGCCAGCAGTGACTATGGACTAGCGGGAGGGACTAGCACAGATACGCAGTATTTT.

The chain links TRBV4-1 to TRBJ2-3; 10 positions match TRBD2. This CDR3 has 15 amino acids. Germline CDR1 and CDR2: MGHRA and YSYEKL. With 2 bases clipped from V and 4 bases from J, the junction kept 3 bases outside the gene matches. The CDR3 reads CASSQLTSGPDTQYF. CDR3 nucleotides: TGCGCCAGCAGCCAACTGACTAGCGGGCCAGATACGCAGTATTTT.

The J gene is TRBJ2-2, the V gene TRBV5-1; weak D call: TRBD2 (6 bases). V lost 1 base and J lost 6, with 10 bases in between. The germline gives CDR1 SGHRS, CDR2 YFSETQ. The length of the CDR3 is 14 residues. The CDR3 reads CASSLLAGPGELFF. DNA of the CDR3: TGCGCCAGCAGCTTGCTCGCGGGGCCCGGGGAGCTGTTTTTT.

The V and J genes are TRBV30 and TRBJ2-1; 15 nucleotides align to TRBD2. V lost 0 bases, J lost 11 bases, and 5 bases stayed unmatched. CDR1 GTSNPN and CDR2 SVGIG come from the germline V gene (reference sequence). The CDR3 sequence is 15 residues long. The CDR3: CAWSVAGLAGGKQFF. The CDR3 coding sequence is TGTGCCTGGAGTGTAGCGGGACTAGCGGGAGGTAAGCAGTTCTTC.

CDR3 sequence (DNA): TGTGCCTGGAGGGACAGCACTAATTCACCCCTCCACTTT. Translated, it gives CAWRDSTNSPLHF. The chain couples TRBV30 to TRBJ1-6; tentatively, D is TRBD1 (6 bases). The CDR3 runs to 13 residues. The germline V and J ends were trimmed by 3 bases and 6 bases, with 9 bases remaining between them. Per germline, CDR1 GTSNPN and CDR2 SVGIG (reference sequence). Full variable domain (rest looked up from reference TRBV30 and TRBJ1-6): SQTIHQWPATLVQPVGSPLSLECTVEGTSNPNLYWYRQAAGRGLQLLFYSVGIGQISSEVPQNLSASRPQDRQFILSSKKLLLSDSGFYLCAWRDSTNSPLHFGNGTRLTVT.

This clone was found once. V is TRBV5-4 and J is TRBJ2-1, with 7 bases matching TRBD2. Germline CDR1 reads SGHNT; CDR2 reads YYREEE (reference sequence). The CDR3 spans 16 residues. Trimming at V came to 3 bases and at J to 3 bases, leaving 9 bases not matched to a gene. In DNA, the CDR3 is TGTGCCAGCAGCTCCGGTAGGACTAGGGGCTACAATGAGCAGTTCTTC. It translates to CASSSGRTRGYNEQFF.

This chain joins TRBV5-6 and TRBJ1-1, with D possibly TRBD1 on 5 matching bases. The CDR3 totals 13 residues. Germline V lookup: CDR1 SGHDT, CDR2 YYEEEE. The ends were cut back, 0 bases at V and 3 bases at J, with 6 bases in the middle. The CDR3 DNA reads TGTGCCAGCAGCTTGGCAGGGTACACTGAAGCTTTCTTT. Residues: CASSLAGYTEAFF.

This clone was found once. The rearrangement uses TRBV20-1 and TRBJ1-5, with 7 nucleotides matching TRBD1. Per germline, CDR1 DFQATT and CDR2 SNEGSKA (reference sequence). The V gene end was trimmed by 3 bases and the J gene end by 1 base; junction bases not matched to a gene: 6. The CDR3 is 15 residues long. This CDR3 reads CSASPPGQSNQPQHF. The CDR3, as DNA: TGCAGTGCTAGTCCCCCGGGACAGAGCAATCAGCCCCAGCATTTT.

CDR3 bases: TGCGCCAGCAGCCCGACAGGGGCACGGCAGTACTTC. It encodes CASSPTGARQYF. The chain has TRBV5-1 and TRBJ2-7, with TRBD1 matching over 8 bases. Germline V gene data show CDR1 as SGHRS and CDR2 as YFSETQ. The CDR3 covers 12 residues. Trimming at V came to 4 bases and at J to 9 bases, leaving 6 bases not matched to a gene.

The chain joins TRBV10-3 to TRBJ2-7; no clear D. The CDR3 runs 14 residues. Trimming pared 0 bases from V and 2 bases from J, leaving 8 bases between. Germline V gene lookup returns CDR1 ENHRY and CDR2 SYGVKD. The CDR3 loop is CAISESVRAYEQYF. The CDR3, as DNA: TGTGCCATCAGTGAGTCGGTTCGGGCCTACGAGCAGTACTTC.

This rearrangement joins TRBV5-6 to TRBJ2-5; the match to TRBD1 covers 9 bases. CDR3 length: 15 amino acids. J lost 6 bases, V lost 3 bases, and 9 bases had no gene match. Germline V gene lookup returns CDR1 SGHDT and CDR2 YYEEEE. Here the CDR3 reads CASSWGTGTGKTQYF. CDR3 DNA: TGTGCCAGCAGCTGGGGGACAGGGACTGGGAAGACCCAGTACTTC. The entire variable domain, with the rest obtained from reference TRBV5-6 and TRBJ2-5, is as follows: DAGVTQSPTHLIKTRGQQVTLRCSPKSGHDTVSWYQQALGQGPQFIFQYYEEEERQRGNFPDRFSGHQFPNYSSELNVNALLLGDSALYLCASSWGTGTGKTQYFGPGTRLLVL.

This CDR3 is CSASQTGYGYTF. DNA for the CDR3: TGCAGTGCTAGTCAGACAGGCTATGGCTACACCTTC. The V and J genes are TRBV20-1 and TRBJ1-2, with D possibly TRBD1 on 6 matching bases. The V gene's germline CDR1 is DFQATT and CDR2 SNEGSKA (reference sequence). The CDR3 contains 12 residues. V lost 3 bases and J lost 4, with 9 bases in between.

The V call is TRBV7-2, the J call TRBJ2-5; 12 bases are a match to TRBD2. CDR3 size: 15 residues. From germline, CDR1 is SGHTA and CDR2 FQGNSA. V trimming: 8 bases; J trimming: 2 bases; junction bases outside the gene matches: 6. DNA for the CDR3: TGTGCCAGCGCAATGGGACTAGCGGGTCAAGAGACCCAGTACTTC. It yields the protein CASAMGLAGQETQYF.

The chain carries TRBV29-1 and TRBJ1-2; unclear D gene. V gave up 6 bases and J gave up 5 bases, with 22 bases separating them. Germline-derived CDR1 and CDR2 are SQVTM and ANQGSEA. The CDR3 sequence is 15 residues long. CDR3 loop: CSVLLLDTFGYGYTF. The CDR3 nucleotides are TGCAGCGTGCTCCTACTAGACACCTTTGGTTATGGCTACACCTTC.

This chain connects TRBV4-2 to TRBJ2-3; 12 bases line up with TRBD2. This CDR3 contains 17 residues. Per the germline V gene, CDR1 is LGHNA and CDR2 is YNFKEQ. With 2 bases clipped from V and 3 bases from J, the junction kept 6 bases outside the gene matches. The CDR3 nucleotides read TGTGCCAGCAGCCAATTCCTAGCGGGAGGGCCAACAGATACGCAGTATTTT. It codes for CASSQFLAGGPTDTQYF.

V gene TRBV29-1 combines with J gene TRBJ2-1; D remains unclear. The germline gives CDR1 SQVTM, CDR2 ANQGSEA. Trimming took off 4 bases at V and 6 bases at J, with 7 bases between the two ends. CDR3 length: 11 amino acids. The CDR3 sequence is CSVAPSNEQFF. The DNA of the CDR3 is TGCAGCGTTGCCCCCAGCAATGAGCAGTTCTTC.